These 6 T cell receptor beta chains were sequenced from one sample in a study of Ad26.COV2.S vaccination and SARS-CoV-2 variants (dated by TCRdb to the early 2020s). What the treatment or condition label conveys for this sample: around 19 received Ad26.COV2.S at low or high dose, single or two shots; roughly five received placebo; per-sample allocation not given. Repertoires of vaccine and placebo recipients were sequenced from samples collected on day 63 after the first injection. Library generation was performed with the immunoSEQ multiplex PCR assay. TCRdb holds this immuneACCESS table with in-frame rearrangements only. Some clones are missing; in checked studies, unresolved V genes explain under half, and the rest has no known cause. For this sample the table gives about 430,000 clones, of which 80% to 95% were detected only once. The top ten constitute 10% to 15% of the sample. The specimen was peripheral blood, collected in a trial of Ad26.COV2.S vaccine versus placebo. These receptors were taken from a person between 18 and 59 years old who received the Ad26.COV2.S COVID-19 vaccine or a placebo.

This clone was found once. The chain links TRBV13 to TRBJ2-3; no clear D. Germline values: CDR1 PRHDT, CDR2 FYEKMQ (reference sequence). V gave up 6 bases and J gave up 5 bases, with 6 bases separating them. The CDR3 is 11 amino acids. CDR3 bases: TGTGCCAGCAGGGGGATAGATACGCAGTATTTT. It specifies CASRGIDTQYF.

The DNA for the CDR3 is TGTGCCAGCAGCTTGGATACTGGAAACACCATATATTTT. It yields the protein CASSLDTGNTIYF. The chain joins TRBV5-6 to TRBJ1-3; D is ambiguous. The V gene's germline CDR1 is SGHDT and CDR2 YYEEEE. The ends were cut back, 0 bases at V and 2 bases at J, with 3 bases in the middle. The CDR3 sequence is 13 residues long.

The rearrangement joins TRBV5-5 to TRBJ1-2; D is unresolved. CDR3 length equals 14 residues. Looked up from germline, CDR1 is SGHKS and CDR2 is YYEKEE (reference sequence). Trimming took off 0 bases at V and 8 bases at J, with 14 bases between the two ends. The CDR3: CASSLEWGSSGYTF. Here the CDR3 DNA reads TGTGCCAGCAGCTTGGAATGGGGTTCATCGGGCTACACCTTC.

V and J are TRBV20-1 and TRBJ1-2, with 9 bases fitting TRBD1. The CDR3 has 17 residues. Germline V gene data show CDR1 as DFQATT and CDR2 as SNEGSKA (reference sequence). J was trimmed by 2 bases and V by 3 bases; bases with no gene match: 13. The CDR3 region is CSASRATGGALNYGYTF. As DNA, the CDR3 is TGCAGTGCTAGTCGGGCGACAGGGGGAGCATTGAACTATGGCTACACCTTC.

The chain employs TRBV15 and TRBJ2-7, with 9 nucleotides matching TRBD1. V shed 0 bases and J 5 bases; nucleotides not matched to a gene: 2. The CDR3 is 14 amino acids. The V gene's germline CDR1 is LNHNV and CDR2 YYDKDF (reference sequence). CDR3 protein: CATSRDDRGDEQYF. The CDR3 coding sequence is TGTGCCACCAGCAGAGACGACAGGGGGGACGAGCAGTACTTC. Looking up the rest from reference TRBV15 and TRBJ2-7 gives the full variable domain: DAMVIQNPRYQVTQFGKPVTLSCSQTLNHNVMYWYQQKSSQAPKLLFHYYDKDFNNEADTPDNFQSRRPNTSFCFLDIRSPGLGDTAMYLCATSRDDRGDEQYFGPGTRLTVT.

V gene TRBV6-6 combines with J gene TRBJ1-3, with a possible D match to TRBD1 (5 bases). This CDR3 has 12 amino acids. The ends were cut back, 7 bases at V and 6 bases at J, with 10 bases in the middle. CDR1 is MNHNY and CDR2 is SVGAGI in the germline V gene (reference sequence). This chain's CDR3 is CASMGVANTIYF. CDR3 nucleotide sequence: TGTGCCAGCATGGGGGTGGCAAACACCATATATTTT.